What follows are 16 T cell receptor beta chains derived from one specimen sequenced in a study of T cells in localized non-small cell lung cancer. Sequenced by immunoSEQ multiplex PCR; TCRdb stores in-frame clones only, minus some. Of under 45,000 clones detected, about 83% appear once; the ten largest clones hold 7.8%. The material sequenced was PBMCs, taken before any cancer treatment. These receptor sequences come from a man aged 40 to 70 with stage II lung adenocarcinoma.

The chain joins TRBV2 to TRBJ2-5; D possibly corresponds to TRBD2 (6 bases). The V end was cut by 4 bases, the J end by 5 bases, with 11 bases between. Germline V gene sequence: CDR1 SNHLY, CDR2 FYNNEI. This CDR3 contains 13 residues. This CDR3 reads CASSGGAGETQYF. The CDR3 DNA follows: TGTGCCAGCAGTGGCGGGGCGGGCGAGACCCAGTACTTC.

This clone has only one observation. This rearrangement joins TRBV7-8 to TRBJ2-1; no definite D call. The V end was cut by 5 bases, the J end by 10 bases, with 12 bases between. Per germline, CDR1 SGHVS and CDR2 FQNEAQ. This CDR3 has 12 residues. Here the CDR3 reads CASSLPVGEQFF. DNA of the CDR3: TGTGCCAGCAGCCTCCCAGTGGGCGAGCAGTTCTTC. Supplemented by reference TRBV7-8 and TRBJ2-1, the full variable domain reads GAGVSQSPRYKVAKRGQDVALRCDPISGHVSLFWYQQALGQGPEFLTYFQNEAQLDKSGLPSDRFFAERPEGSVSTLKIQRTQQEDSAVYLCASSLPVGEQFFGPGTRLTVL.

V and J are TRBV11-2 and TRBJ2-1, with TRBD2 identical over 10 bases. In germline, CDR1 is SGHAT, CDR2 FQNNGV. This CDR3 has 16 residues. V dropped 1 base and J dropped 3; count of bases not matched to a gene: 3. The CDR3 loop reads CASSLVSGRRYNEQFF. CDR3 DNA sequence: TGTGCCAGCAGCTTAGTTAGCGGGAGGCGCTACAATGAGCAGTTCTTC. Full variable domain (rest looked up from reference TRBV11-2 and TRBJ2-1): EAGVAQSPRYKIIEKRQSVAFWCNPISGHATLYWYQQILGQGPKLLIQFQNNGVVDDSQLPKDRFSAERLKGVDSTLKIQPAKLEDSAVYLCASSLVSGRRYNEQFFGPGTRLTVL.

V is TRBV9 and J is TRBJ1-5; a weak D match, TRBD1 (5 bases). Trimming left V 4 bases short and J 0 bases short, with 11 bases between. The CDR3 extends over 15 amino acids. Germline-derived CDR1 and CDR2 are SGDLS and YYNGEE. The CDR3 region has the DNA TGTGCCAGCAGCAAGACAGACTATAGCAATCAGCCCCAGCATTTT. Translating it yields CASSKTDYSNQPQHF.

This clone was seen only once. This chain links TRBV11-2 with TRBJ2-2; a possible D gene is TRBD1 (6 bases). Trimming stripped 4 bases from V and 0 bases from J, with 18 bases between. The CDR3 runs 18 residues. Germline CDR1 is SGHAT and CDR2 is FQNNGV. The CDR3 reads CASSYDRTNRANTGELFF. The CDR3 region has the DNA TGTGCCAGCAGCTACGACAGAACGAACAGGGCGAACACCGGGGAGCTGTTTTTT.

V gene TRBV5-5 combines with J gene TRBJ1-2; D gene ambiguous. Trimming pared 7 bases from V and 2 bases from J, leaving 18 bases between. Per the germline V gene, CDR1 is SGHKS and CDR2 is YYEKEE (reference sequence). This CDR3 is built from 15 residues. CDR3 bases: TGTGCCAGCTCGCTACCATGGACGGTGAACTATGGCTACACCTTC. Amino acid sequence: CASSLPWTVNYGYTF.

This clone was observed a handful of times. This chain uses TRBV5-6 with TRBJ2-7, with TRBD1 matching over 7 bases. The CDR3 has 16 residues. The J segment lost 5 bases and the V segment lost 4 bases, leaving 15 bases of the junction unmatched. Germline values: CDR1 SGHDT, CDR2 YYEEEE. The CDR3 DNA follows: TGTGCCAGCAGCGAGTTAGGCGCAGGGGGTAATCACGAGCAGTACTTC. Protein sequence: CASSELGAGGNHEQYF.

CDR3 loop: CASSFRVLSEAFF. In nucleotides, the CDR3 is TGTGCCAGCAGTTTTAGGGTTTTGTCTGAAGCTTTCTTT. This sequence joins TRBV27 and TRBJ1-1; no definite D call. Trimming took 3 bases from V and 6 from J, leaving 11 bases between them. The V gene's germline CDR1 is MNHEY and CDR2 SMNVEV (reference sequence). The CDR3 covers 13 residues.

This clone was detected only a few times. V and J are TRBV5-1 and TRBJ1-1; D gene ambiguous. Per the germline V gene, CDR1 is SGHRS and CDR2 is YFSETQ. The CDR3 runs to 14 residues. V was trimmed by 2 bases and J by 1 base, leaving 9 bases between them. The CDR3 spells CASSFGLTNTEAFF. The DNA of the CDR3 is TGCGCCAGCAGCTTCGGACTAACGAACACTGAAGCTTTCTTT.

The chain joins TRBV11-2 to TRBJ2-1; a possible D gene is TRBD1 (6 bases). V was cut by 5 bases and J by 4 bases, with 9 bases left in between. The CDR3 runs to 13 residues. Germline CDR1 is SGHAT and CDR2 is FQNNGV. The CDR3, as DNA: TGTGCCAGCAGCCTGGACAGATACAATGAGCAGTTCTTC. This codes for CASSLDRYNEQFF.

With regard to this clone: This sample also contains other DNA sequences that code for the same CDR3. V usage is TRBV2 and J usage is TRBJ1-1, with 9 positions matching TRBD1. The CDR3 length is 16 residues. V lost 2 bases and J lost 4; bases outside the gene matches: 8. Germline V gene sequence: CDR1 SNHLY, CDR2 FYNNEI. CDR3 coding DNA: TGTGCCAGCAGTGAACTAAGTGGGACAGGGCCCACTGAAGCTTTCTTT. This gives the protein CASSELSGTGPTEAFF.

This clone is labeled medium-sized. V gene TRBV19 combines with J gene TRBJ1-5, with 8 bases identical to TRBD1. From germline, CDR1 is LNHDA and CDR2 SQIVND (reference sequence). The J segment lost 3 bases and the V segment lost 0 bases, leaving 7 bases of the junction unmatched. The CDR3 has 17 amino acids. Here the CDR3 DNA reads TGTGCCAGTAGTATAGATTCGGGGACAGGCTCCAATCAGCCCCAGCATTTT. It is translated as CASSIDSGTGSNQPQHF.

This chain connects TRBV6-6 to TRBJ1-5; D call uncertain. The CDR3 is made up of 13 amino acids. The germline V gene has CDR1 MNHNY and CDR2 SVGAGI (reference sequence). V was cut by 7 bases and J by 3 bases, with 10 bases left in between. The DNA of the CDR3 is TGTGCCAGCAAGGAGCTATACAATCAGCCCCAGCATTTT. This gives the protein CASKELYNQPQHF.

V gene TRBV5-4 combines with J gene TRBJ2-5; possibly TRBD1 or TRBD2 for D (6 bases each). The CDR3 length is 13 residues. Trimming pared 3 bases from V and 6 bases from J, leaving 12 bases between. From germline, CDR1 is SGHNT and CDR2 YYREEE (reference sequence). CDR3 DNA: TGTGCCAGCAGCTCCAGGGGAGGAAAGACCCAGTACTTC. Translating it yields CASSSRGGKTQYF.

The count of this clone is one. The V gene is TRBV7-9, the J gene TRBJ1-1; TRBD1 might be the D (6 bases). CDR3 size: 16 residues. Trimming took 1 base from V and 5 from J, leaving 17 bases between them. CDR1 is SEHNR and CDR2 is FQNEAQ in the germline V gene (reference sequence). CDR3: CASSLGAGRGLTEAFF. The CDR3 DNA reads as TGTGCCAGCAGCTTAGGAGCGGGGAGGGGGTTAACTGAAGCTTTCTTT.

The chain joins TRBV14 to TRBJ1-1; no clear D gene. Trimming cost V 0 bases and J 1 base, with 9 bases left between them. Germline V gene sequence: CDR1 SGHDN, CDR2 FVKESK. This CDR3 has 15 amino acids. This chain's CDR3 is CASSQDYARNTEAFF. DNA of the CDR3: TGTGCCAGCAGCCAAGATTACGCCCGGAACACTGAAGCTTTCTTT.